This entry lists 32 T cell receptor beta chains sequenced from one sample in a study of OX40 agonist ivuxolimab in advanced cancers. Measured with immunoSEQ multiplex PCR; TCRdb has only the in-frame clones, and not every one. This repertoire shows about 82,000 clones, 83% found once; its top ten account for roughly 0.8%. Sample: CD4+ or CD8+ T cells sorted from blood, taken in a trial of the OX40 agonist ivuxolimab. The receptors derive from an adult with an advanced solid tumor such as melanoma, head and neck, liver or kidney cancer.

This chain uses TRBV7-9 with TRBJ2-7, with 10 bases matching TRBD1. J lost 3 bases, V lost 7 bases, and 12 bases had no gene match. This CDR3 region has 16 residues. Germline-derived CDR1 and CDR2 are SEHNR and FQNEAQ (reference sequence). The CDR3 loop reads CASTPPLGTGDYEQYF. Here the CDR3 DNA reads TGTGCCAGCACCCCCCCCCTCGGGACAGGGGACTACGAGCAGTACTTC. The variable domain in full, completed from reference TRBV7-9 and TRBJ2-7, reads DTGVSQNPRHKITKRGQNVTFRCDPISEHNRLYWYRQTLGQGPEFLTYFQNEAQLEKSRLLSDRFSAERPKGSFSTLEIQRTEQGDSAMYLCASTPPLGTGDYEQYFGPGTRLTVT.

The rearrangement joins TRBV7-3 to TRBJ2-7; TRBD2 matches 8 bases. The CDR3 runs to 15 residues. Per the germline V gene, CDR1 is SGHTA and CDR2 is FQGTGA. J lost 2 bases, V lost 3 bases, and 6 bases had no gene match. In nucleotides, the CDR3 is TGTGCCAGCAGCTTCCGGGAGGGACGGACCTACGAGCAGTACTTC. Protein product: CASSFREGRTYEQYF. The complete variable domain, with remaining parts taken from reference TRBV7-3 and TRBJ2-7, reads GAGVSQTPSNKVTEKGKYVELRCDPISGHTALYWYRQSLGQGPEFLIYFQGTGAADDSGLPNDRFFAVRPEGSVSTLKIQRTERGDSAVYLCASSFREGRTYEQYFGPGTRLTVT.

The chain employs TRBV9 and TRBJ2-3; D perhaps matches TRBD2 (7 bases). V lost 0 bases and J lost 6, with 17 bases in between. Germline lookup yields CDR1 SGDLS and CDR2 YYNGEE. The CDR3 is 16 amino acids. In DNA form, the CDR3 reads TGTGCCAGCAGCGTAGGCGGGGGCGCCTCCTGGGATACGCAGTATTTT. Its protein is CASSVGGGASWDTQYF.

The chain links TRBV7-9 to TRBJ2-1, with 10 bases aligning to TRBD2. The V gene end was trimmed by 5 bases and the J gene end by 8 bases; junction bases not matched to a gene: 15. This CDR3 is built from 17 residues. Germline-derived CDR1 and CDR2 are SEHNR and FQNEAQ (reference sequence). The CDR3 DNA is TGTGCCAGCAGCCTACCTAACGGGACTAGCGATATCCATGAGCAGTTCTTC. This encodes CASSLPNGTSDIHEQFF.

The CDR3, as DNA: TGTGCCAGCCGGGGGGGCAGGGCCCACGAGCAGTACTTC. It is translated as CASRGGRAHEQYF. This chain uses TRBV6-5 with TRBJ2-7, with 8 nucleotides matching TRBD2. The CDR3 sequence is 13 residues long. Per the germline V gene, CDR1 is MNHEY and CDR2 is SVGAGI. With V trimmed by 8 bases and J by 5 bases, 8 bases remained unmatched.

Only one count was recorded for this clone. The rearrangement joins TRBV5-1 to TRBJ2-7; D gene uncertain. The CDR3 length is 14 residues. Trimming pared 0 bases from V and 6 bases from J, leaving 13 bases between. Germline CDR1 and CDR2: SGHRS and YFSETQ. The CDR3 here is CASSLAAQPVEQYF. The CDR3 nucleotides are TGCGCCAGCAGCTTGGCAGCGCAACCGGTCGAGCAGTACTTC.

V is TRBV18 and J is TRBJ1-3, with 7 positions matching TRBD1. With 3 bases clipped from V and 3 bases from J, the junction kept 2 bases outside the gene matches. Germline CDR1 KGHSH, CDR2 LQKENI. The CDR3 runs to 14 residues. For the CDR3, the DNA is TGTGCCAGCTCACCCACAGGGGATGGAAACACCATATATTTT. Protein product: CASSPTGDGNTIYF. Full variable domain (missing parts from reference TRBV18 and TRBJ1-3): NAGVMQNPRHLVRRRGQEARLRCSPMKGHSHVYWYRQLPEEGLKFMVYLQKENIIDESGMPKERFSAEFPKEGPSILRIQQVVRGDSAAYFCASSPTGDGNTIYFGEGSWLTVV.

J is TRBJ2-3 and V is TRBV7-2; a weak D match, TRBD1 (6 bases). V was clipped by 3 bases and J by 4 bases, with 11 bases between them. Germline assignment: CDR1 SGHTA and CDR2 FQGNSA. The CDR3 loop spans 14 amino acids. The CDR3 DNA follows: TGTGCCAGCAGCTTCCGCCAGGGGCCAGATACGCAGTATTTT. Protein product: CASSFRQGPDTQYF.

The chain joins TRBV2 to TRBJ2-5; maybe TRBD2 (5 bases). Trimming shortened V by 3 bases and J by 5 bases, and 10 bases separated the two germline ends. Germline V gives CDR1 SNHLY, CDR2 FYNNEI. This CDR3 is 13 amino acids long. The CDR3 nucleotides are TGTGCCAGCAGTGAGGACTTGGGGGAGACCCAGTACTTC. Amino acid sequence: CASSEDLGETQYF. Variable domain in full (rest from reference TRBV2 and TRBJ2-5): EPEVTQTPSHQVTQMGQEVILRCVPISNHLYFYWYRQILGQKVEFLVSFYNNEISEKSEIFDDQFSVERPDGSNFTLKIRSTKLEDSAMYFCASSEDLGETQYFGPGTRLLVL.

The V gene is TRBV10-3, the J gene TRBJ2-2, with a possible D match to TRBD2 (6 bases). Germline CDR1 ENHRY, CDR2 SYGVKD. This CDR3 has 14 amino acids. Trimming shortened V by 7 bases and J by 3 bases, and 12 bases separated the two germline ends. DNA for the CDR3: TGTGCCATCACCGGGGGTAGGGACACCGGGGAGCTGTTTTTT. Translation: CAITGGRDTGELFF.

The chain uses TRBV4-3 and TRBJ2-5; 7 positions match TRBD1. Unmatched junction bases numbered 6, after V lost 0 bases and J lost 5 bases. The CDR3 consists of 15 residues. The germline V gene has CDR1 LGHNA and CDR2 YSLEER. For the CDR3, the DNA is TGCGCCAGCAGCCAAGACAAGGGGGCTGGGGAGACCCAGTACTTC. It translates to CASSQDKGAGETQYF.

This clone was picked up one time. The chain employs TRBV5-4 and TRBJ2-5, with D possibly TRBD2 on 6 matching bases. Germline values: CDR1 SGHNT, CDR2 YYREEE (reference sequence). V shed 2 bases and J shed 3 bases, with 8 bases lying between them. The CDR3 is 13 residues long. The CDR3 spells CASSFPGEETQYF. DNA for the CDR3: TGTGCCAGCAGCTTCCCGGGGGAAGAGACCCAGTACTTC.

J is TRBJ2-5 and V is TRBV11-2, with a possible D match to TRBD1 (5 bases). CDR1 is SGHAT and CDR2 is FQNNGV in the germline V gene. V was cut by 0 bases and J by 4 bases, with 18 bases left in between. The CDR3 consists of 17 residues. The CDR3 loop is CASSLEAGRVRRETQYF. CDR3 sequence (DNA): TGTGCCAGCAGCTTAGAGGCCGGCAGGGTGAGGCGAGAGACCCAGTACTTC.

The chain carries TRBV7-2 and TRBJ1-1; 7 bases align to TRBD1. Trimming removed 0 bases from V and 6 bases from J; junction bases left unmatched: 7. The CDR3 totals 15 residues. The germline gives CDR1 SGHTA, CDR2 FQGNSA. CDR3: CASSLATGVGAEAFF. DNA for the CDR3: TGTGCCAGCAGCTTAGCAACAGGGGTCGGAGCTGAAGCTTTCTTT.

The chain is built from TRBV9 and TRBJ2-7; D assignment may be TRBD1 or TRBD2 (5 bases each). Trimming shortened V by 5 bases and J by 2 bases, and 20 bases separated the two germline ends. From germline, CDR1 is SGDLS and CDR2 YYNGEE. The CDR3 is 16 residues long. CDR3 protein: CASSEIPQTGPYEQYF. The CDR3 bases are TGTGCCAGCAGTGAAATCCCCCAGACGGGACCCTACGAGCAGTACTTC.

The gene calls are TRBV19 and TRBJ2-7; either TRBD1 or TRBD2 may fit D (5 bases each). Germline loops: CDR1 LNHDA, CDR2 SQIVND (reference sequence). The V end was cut by 1 base, the J end by 1 base, with 11 bases between. This CDR3 is 15 amino acids long. For the CDR3, the DNA is TGTGCCAGTAGTATAGGAGGGGAAATTTCCTACGAGCAGTACTTC. It encodes CASSIGGEISYEQYF.

The CDR3 reads CAGNDVVWDSPLHF. For the CDR3, the DNA is TGTGCCGGTAATGATGTGGTTTGGGATTCACCCCTCCACTTT. The chain has TRBV19 and TRBJ1-6; D gene uncertain. Germline CDR1 reads LNHDA; CDR2 reads SQIVND (reference sequence). The CDR3 runs 14 residues. V was clipped by 11 bases and J by 8 bases, with 19 bases between them.

The rearrangement uses TRBV7-2 and TRBJ1-6; 7 bases match TRBD1. J gave up 11 bases and V 5 bases, and 6 bases lay outside the gene matches. CDR3 length: 13 residues. Germline lookup yields CDR1 SGHTA and CDR2 FQGNSA. The CDR3 DNA is TGTGCCAGCAGCCCCCAGGGGGGGACACCCCTCCACTTT. Encoded protein: CASSPQGGTPLHF.

The chain employs TRBV7-3 and TRBJ2-1; 9 nucleotides match TRBD2. J gave up 4 bases and V 5 bases, and 6 bases lay outside the gene matches. Germline V gene data show CDR1 as SGHTA and CDR2 as FQGTGA. The CDR3 has 15 residues. The CDR3 region has the DNA TGTGCCAGCAGCCACAGCGGGGGGCTATACAATGAGCAGTTCTTC. Translated: CASSHSGGLYNEQFF.

The rearrangement links TRBV9 to TRBJ2-7; D remains unclear. Trimming removed 3 bases at V and 2 bases at J, with 18 bases between. The length of the CDR3 is 16 residues. Germline-derived CDR1 and CDR2 are SGDLS and YYNGEE. CDR3 DNA: TGTGCCAGCAGCGGGCCCCCGATCGGGCGCACCTACGAGCAGTACTTC. It is translated as CASSGPPIGRTYEQYF.

The chain has TRBV6-1 and TRBJ1-2, with unresolved D. V lost 8 bases and J 1 base, leaving 14 bases between the germline ends. This CDR3 is built from 14 residues. Germline lookup yields CDR1 MNHNS and CDR2 SASEGT. Written as DNA, the CDR3 is TGTGCCAGCGAGCGGGGTTCCGATAACTATGGCTACACCTTC. Translated: CASERGSDNYGYTF.

The V and J genes are TRBV7-9 and TRBJ2-5, with 10 bases matching TRBD1. J was trimmed by 4 bases and V by 5 bases; bases with no gene match: 4. CDR1 and CDR2 (germline): SEHNR, FQNEAQ (reference sequence). The CDR3 totals 14 residues. The CDR3 nucleotides read TGTGCCAGCAGCGCCGGGACAGGGGCAGAGACCCAGTACTTC. As protein: CASSAGTGAETQYF.

V and J are TRBV9 and TRBJ2-5; D gene unclear. Germline lookup yields CDR1 SGDLS and CDR2 YYNGEE. This CDR3 is built from 14 residues. V lost 0 bases and J lost 4, with 10 bases in between. CDR3 DNA sequence: TGTGCCAGCAGCGTAGGCCTAGAGGTAGAGACCCAGTACTTC. Its protein product is CASSVGLEVETQYF.

The J gene is TRBJ2-1, the V gene TRBV6-6, with 11 bases lining up with TRBD1. Trimming at V came to 4 bases and at J to 6 bases, leaving 2 bases not matched to a gene. The CDR3 covers 14 residues. Looked up from germline, CDR1 is MNHNY and CDR2 is SVGAGI (reference sequence). The CDR3 sequence is CASSWGTGGNEQFF. Here the CDR3 DNA reads TGTGCCAGCAGTTGGGGGACAGGGGGCAATGAGCAGTTCTTC.

The V and J genes are TRBV2 and TRBJ1-2; possible D gene TRBD1, 5 bases. CDR1 is SNHLY and CDR2 is FYNNEI in the germline V gene. The V end lost 6 bases, the J end lost 3 bases, and 11 bases lay between the germline ends. The CDR3 covers 13 residues. The CDR3 loop reads CASRVLRDYGYTF. As DNA, the CDR3 is TGTGCCAGCAGGGTGCTCAGGGACTATGGCTACACCTTC.

V and J are TRBV4-3 and TRBJ2-3; D gene ambiguous. CDR3 length equals 15 residues. The V gene's germline CDR1 is LGHNA and CDR2 YSLEER. V was shortened by 0 bases and J by 1 base, with 8 bases between the two germline ends. The CDR3 nucleotides read TGCGCCAGCAGCCAAGAGGGGTCCCGCACAGATACGCAGTATTTT. This codes for CASSQEGSRTDTQYF.

The chain couples TRBV5-1 to TRBJ2-2; a weak D match, TRBD2 (5 bases). The V and J ends lost 0 bases and 4 bases respectively, with 10 bases between them. Germline values: CDR1 SGHRS, CDR2 YFSETQ. The CDR3 runs 15 residues. CDR3 nucleotide sequence: TGCGCCAGCAGCTTGGCGGGGATTGGCACCGGGGAGCTGTTTTTT. Translated: CASSLAGIGTGELFF.

The chain recombines TRBV9 with TRBJ1-2; D remains ambiguous. Germline assignment: CDR1 SGDLS and CDR2 YYNGEE. V was cut by 0 bases and J by 3 bases, with 12 bases left in between. The CDR3 has 15 residues. CDR3 coding DNA: TGTGCCAGCAGCGTAGGGGCCAGCGAGGACTATGGCTACACCTTC. Translating it yields CASSVGASEDYGYTF.

The genes are TRBV5-1 and TRBJ2-3; D may match TRBD1 or TRBD2 (5 bases each). The CDR3 is 14 residues long. V gave up 2 bases and J gave up 2 bases, with 9 bases separating them. Germline loops: CDR1 SGHRS, CDR2 YFSETQ. CDR3 in amino acids: CASSFGTNTDTQYF. The CDR3, as DNA: TGCGCCAGCAGCTTCGGGACCAACACAGATACGCAGTATTTT.

The chain joins TRBV19 to TRBJ1-3; D not certain. Germline values: CDR1 LNHDA, CDR2 SQIVND (reference sequence). V was shortened by 5 bases and J by 4 bases, with 15 bases between the two germline ends. The CDR3 totals 15 residues. CDR3: CASSSAGYGGNTIYF. Here the CDR3 DNA reads TGTGCCAGTAGTTCGGCAGGTTACGGGGGAAACACCATATATTTT.

V and J are TRBV4-3 and TRBJ2-2; D not resolved. Germline V gene sequence: CDR1 LGHNA, CDR2 YSLEER. The CDR3 spans 13 residues. The CDR3 bases are TGCGCAGCCGGGTGGGGTAACACCGGGGAGCTGTTTTTT. It encodes CAAGWGNTGELFF.

This clone showed up just once. The genes are TRBV7-9 and TRBJ1-4; no definite D call. Trimming pared 2 bases from V and 5 bases from J, leaving 6 bases between. The germline CDR1 and CDR2 sequences are SEHNR and FQNEAQ (reference sequence). The length of the CDR3 is 13 residues. CDR3 in amino acids: CASSLQENEKLFF. The CDR3 nucleotides are TGTGCCAGCAGCTTACAGGAAAATGAAAAACTGTTTTTT.